The 2 T cell receptor beta chains in this list originate from one sample, sequenced in a study of neurological immune-mediated disorders. MiXCR was run by TCRdb on the 5' RACE reads, yielding one entry per CDR3 protein. Of around 30,000 distinct CDR3 sequences listed, approximately 12% are singletons. Sequencing was done on a sample of PBMCs. These receptors were taken from a man in his fifties or sixties in good health.

This clonotype is categorized as medium-sized. The CDR3 is CSATTAPSSYNSPLHF. CDR3 nucleotide sequence: TGCAGTGCTACTACTGCTCCCAGCTCCTATAATTCACCCCTCCACTTT. The chain carries TRBV20-1 and TRBJ1-6; D is ambiguous. CDR3 size: 16 residues. The V and J ends lost 4 bases and 0 bases respectively, with 13 bases between them. Per the germline V gene, CDR1 is DFQATT and CDR2 is SNEGSKA (reference sequence).

This clonotype was counted ten times or more. This chain connects TRBV4-3 to TRBJ1-1; 10 nucleotides match TRBD1. CDR1 is LGHNA and CDR2 is YSLEER in the germline V gene. This CDR3 spans 16 amino acids. V was clipped by 3 bases and J by 1 base; unmatched bases: 5. In DNA form, the CDR3 reads TGCGCCAGCAGCCATCGACAGGGGGCCACGAACACTGAAGCTTTCTTT. Encoded protein: CASSHRQGATNTEAFF.